The T cell receptor beta chain described here comes from a study of blood T cell repertoires in COVID-19. Study-wide background: COVID-19 samples collected from the United States, Italy and Spain covered acute and convalescent phases. Sample material is recorded as cDNA or gDNA derived from T cells, B-cell-depleted T cells, or PBMCs.

In germline, CDR1 is MNHEY, CDR2 SVGEGT. Trimming at V came to 0 bases and at J to 5 bases, leaving 11 bases not matched to a gene. This CDR3 has 17 amino acids. Two negative PCRs, clearance, or symptom resolution characterized the recovered Cohort 3 donors. The method was immunoSEQ multiplex PCR; TCRdb's version includes in-frame clones alone and lacks a portion of them. The sample gives about 250,000 clones, around 89% of which show up once; 2.5% to 3.5% is in the top ten. Sequencing was done on a sample of PBMCs or T cells enriched from blood (not recorded which). The gene calls are TRBV6-2 or TRBV6-3 and TRBJ1-2, with 8 bases identical to TRBD1. This TCR was recovered from a woman aged 45-60 years who had recovered from COVID-19. In DNA form, the CDR3 reads TGTGCCAGCAGTTACTCAAGGTCGGGACAGGCCGAATATGGCTACACCTTC. Its protein is CASSYSRSGQAEYGYTF.